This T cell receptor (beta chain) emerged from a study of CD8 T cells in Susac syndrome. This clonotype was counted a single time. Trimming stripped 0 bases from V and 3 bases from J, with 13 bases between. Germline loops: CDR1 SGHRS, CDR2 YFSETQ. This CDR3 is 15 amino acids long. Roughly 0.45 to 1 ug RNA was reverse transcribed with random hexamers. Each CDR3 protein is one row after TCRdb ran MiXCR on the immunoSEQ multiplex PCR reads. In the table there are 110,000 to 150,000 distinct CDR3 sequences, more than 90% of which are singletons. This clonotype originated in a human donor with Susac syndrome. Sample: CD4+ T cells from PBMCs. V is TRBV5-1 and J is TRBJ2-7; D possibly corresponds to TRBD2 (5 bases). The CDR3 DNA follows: TGCGCCAGCAGCTTGGACGGGAACCCTTTCTACGAGCAGTACTTC. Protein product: CASSLDGNPFYEQYF.